This TCR beta chain is drawn from a study of control samples from healthy donors and cancer patients. This CDR3 spans 11 amino acids. V lost 5 bases and J 4 bases, leaving 9 bases between the germline ends. The germline gives CDR1 GTSNPN, CDR2 SVGIG (reference sequence). Assay used: immunoSEQ multiplex PCR; TCRdb lists only in-frame clones, some missing. The sample includes 170,000 or so clones, around 94% seen only once; the top ten take roughly 1.3%. As to this clone: The same CDR3 also results from other DNA sequences found in this sample.

This TCR was sampled from a man under 40 in good health. The V and J genes are TRBV30 and TRBJ2-7; D possibly corresponds to TRBD2 (5 bases). Specimen: blood. CDR3 amino acids: CAWGRSYEQYF. The CDR3, as DNA: TGTGCCTGGGGGAGATCTTACGAGCAGTACTTC.